This paragraph reports one T cell receptor (beta chain). Up to 2 ug genomic DNA was used for TCRB CDR3 amplification. Amplification used 60 V beta primers and 13 J beta primers. Profiling relied on immunoSEQ multiplex PCR, and the TCRdb table lists in-frame clones only, not all of them. The table has under 100,000 clones, roughly three quarters seen once. The sample originates from a study of glioma-infiltrating T cells after dendritic cell vaccination. The overall study: Dendritic cell vaccine was injected intradermally three times, biweekly.

CDR1 is SNHLY, CDR2 FYNNEI, per germline. CDR3 length: 14 residues. Trimming removed 1 base from V and 6 bases from J; junction bases left unmatched: 3. This chain connects TRBV2 to TRBJ2-7, with TRBD2 matching 10 bases. This specimen consisted of blood, obtained before dendritic cell vaccination. This receptor was taken from a human donor with glioblastoma. The CDR3 loop is CASSEGLAGVEQYF. CDR3 in DNA: TGTGCCAGCAGTGAAGGGCTAGCGGGGGTCGAGCAGTACTTC.